This is a list of T cell receptor beta chains from one sample in a study of identical twins. Via MiXCR, TCRdb re-called the 5' RACE reads, giving one row per CDR3 protein. The sample lists under 250,000 distinct CDR3 sequences, about 13% seen once, with 3.5% to 5% in the top ten. This sample was shared with a second study, whose subject was yellow fever vaccine responses in identical twins.

Specimen: memory (CD45RO+) T cells sorted from blood. The source of these receptors is a woman aged 18 to 35 in good health. Each CDR3 is given with its conserved first and last residue. A D gene is named only where the DNA matches it firmly. Clone sizes are given selectively: once, few, many, or a class where the clone is expanded.

TRBV6-2/TRBV6-3	TRBD1	TRBJ1-1	NA	CASSVPGTGVLNTEAFF	TGTGCCAGCAGTGTCCCCGGGACAGGCGTCTTGAACACTGAAGCTTTCTTT
TRBV11-2	NA	TRBJ2-5	few	CASSQTAGKETQYF	TGTGCCAGCAGCCAAACCGCGGGGAAAGAGACCCAGTACTTC
TRBV7-2	TRBD2	TRBJ2-1	few	CASSRIAGVGEQFF	TGTGCCAGCAGCCGAATAGCGGGAGTGGGTGAGCAGTTCTTC
TRBV7-9	TRBD2	TRBJ2-3	many	CASSLSGGDTQYF	TGTGCCAGCAGCTTGTCGGGGGGGGATACGCAGTATTTT
TRBV5-6	TRBD2	TRBJ2-3	NA	CASSLAKRGALIRTDTQYF	TGTGCCAGCAGCTTGGCCAAGCGGGGGGCCCTGATACGCACAGATACGCAGTATTTT
TRBV7-2	NA	TRBJ2-5	NA	CASNARTEQETQYF	TGTGCCAGCAACGCCCGGACAGAACAAGAGACCCAGTACTTC
TRBV9	TRBD1	TRBJ2-7	NA	CASSVAGTGTYEQYF	TGTGCCAGCAGCGTCGCCGGGACAGGGACCTACGAGCAGTACTTC
TRBV4-3	TRBD2	TRBJ2-3	NA	CASSQDIRVGGGTDTQYF	TGCGCCAGCAGCCAAGATATTCGTGTTGGGGGGGGCACAGATACGCAGTATTTT
TRBV29-1	NA	TRBJ2-3	many	CSVDPTPDTQYF	TGCAGCGTCGACCCTACTCCAGATACGCAGTATTTT
TRBV12-3/TRBV12-4	NA	TRBJ2-1	many	CASSPRTESYNEQFF	TGTGCCAGCAGTCCCCGGACAGAAAGCTACAATGAGCAGTTCTTC
TRBV5-6	NA	TRBJ2-1	many	CASSKVGLEQFF	TGTGCCAGCAGCAAGGTTGGACTCGAGCAGTTCTTC
TRBV27	NA	TRBJ1-1	NA	CASSLHGRAEAFF	TGTGCCAGCAGTTTACACGGGAGGGCTGAAGCTTTCTTT
TRBV12-3/TRBV12-4	TRBD1	TRBJ1-1	NA	CASSYLLTGTNTEAFF	TGTGCCAGCAGTTACTTACTGACAGGGACTAACACTGAAGCTTTCTTT
TRBV12-3/TRBV12-4	NA	TRBJ1-4	many	CASSLGGANEKLFF	TGTGCCAGCAGTTTAGGGGGAGCTAATGAAAAACTGTTTTTT
TRBV7-9	NA	TRBJ2-1	few	CASSPSDEQFF	TGTGCCAGCAGCCCGTCCGATGAGCAGTTCTTC
TRBV5-1	TRBD1	TRBJ2-7	few	CASSPDPDRRRSYEQYF	TGCGCCAGCAGCCCCGACCCGGACAGGAGGCGCTCCTACGAGCAGTACTTC
TRBV2	NA	TRBJ2-1	NA	CASTPRQGLNEQFF	TGTGCCAGCACCCCTCGGCAGGGGCTAAATGAGCAGTTCTTC
TRBV7-9	NA	TRBJ1-6	few	CASSLGTANSPLHF	TGTGCCAGCAGCTTAGGGACAGCCAATTCACCCCTCCACTTT
TRBV7-2	NA	TRBJ1-1	NA	CASSLKRGGEAFF	TGTGCAAGCAGCTTAAAAAGGGGGGGAGAGGCTTTCTTT
TRBV20-1	TRBD2	TRBJ2-7	NA	CSASPPPGLAVSYEQYF	TGCAGTGCTAGTCCTCCCCCGGGACTAGCGGTCTCCTACGAGCAGTACTTC
TRBV4-3	NA	TRBJ1-1	NA	CASSRQAGQGTEAFF	TGCGCCAGCAGCCGCCAGGCGGGACAAGGCACTGAAGCTTTCTTT
TRBV28	NA	TRBJ1-3	NA	CASRWSGPGNTIYF	TGTGCCAGCAGGTGGTCAGGGCCAGGAAACACCATATATTTT
TRBV12-3/TRBV12-4	NA	TRBJ1-3	many	CASSPDRNTIYF	TGTGCCAGCAGTCCAGACCGAAACACCATATATTTT
TRBV29-1	NA	TRBJ2-5	many	CSVEDPGRGETQYF	TGCAGCGTTGAAGATCCCGGCCGGGGAGAGACCCAGTACTTC
TRBV12-3/TRBV12-4	TRBD2	TRBJ2-3	few	CASSLRRRASGGTDTQYF	TGTGCCAGCAGTTTAAGGAGGAGGGCTAGCGGGGGGACAGATACGCAGTATTTT
TRBV11-2	TRBD2	TRBJ2-5	NA	CASSLKARTSGREETQYF	TGTGCCAGCAGCTTAAAGGCTCGGACTAGCGGGAGGGAAGAGACCCAGTACTTC
TRBV27	TRBD1	TRBJ1-1	NA	CASSLSATTGQNTEAFF	TGTGCCAGCAGTTTATCGGCCACGACAGGGCAGAACACTGAAGCTTTCTTT
TRBV29-1	NA	TRBJ2-6	few	CSAQTDPSGANVLTF	TGCAGCGCCCAGACAGACCCCTCTGGGGCCAACGTCCTGACTTTC
TRBV7-9	TRBD1	TRBJ1-2	few	CASSTTGQTLSGYTF	TGTGCCAGCAGCACTACGGGACAGACTTTATCTGGCTACACCTTC
TRBV4-2	NA	TRBJ2-1	many	CASSQDGGLAAYNEQFF	TGTGCCAGCAGCCAAGATGGGGGGCTAGCTGCATACAATGAGCAGTTCTTC
TRBV29-1	TRBD1	TRBJ1-2	many	CSGDTGVRGYTF	TGCAGCGGGGATACAGGGGTTCGTGGCTACACCTTC
TRBV20-1	NA	TRBJ2-3	few	CSARGRASTDTQYF	TGCAGTGCCCGGGGACGAGCCAGCACAGATACGCAGTATTTT
TRBV20-1	NA	TRBJ2-1	NA	CSAPRLDSYNEQFF	TGCAGTGCTCCGAGACTAGACTCCTACAATGAGCAGTTCTTC
TRBV14	NA	TRBJ2-4	NA	CASSQALRDIQYF	TGTGCCAGCAGCCAAGCTCTACGGGACATTCAGTACTTC
TRBV5-1	NA	TRBJ2-2	many	CASSAGTLNTGELFF	TGCGCCAGCAGCGCGGGGACCCTAAACACCGGGGAGCTGTTTTTT
TRBV6-2/TRBV6-3	NA	TRBJ2-1	few	CASSSTDPPRNEQFF	TGTGCCAGCAGTTCGACAGACCCCCCACGCAATGAGCAGTTCTTC
TRBV10-3	TRBD1	TRBJ2-5	NA	CAISESGQSKGTQYF	TGTGCCATCAGTGAGTCGGGACAGTCCAAAGGGACCCAGTACTTC
TRBV28	NA	TRBJ1-1	many	CASSLLGGGTEAFF	TGTGCCAGCAGTTTACTGGGGGGTGGCACTGAAGCTTTCTTT
TRBV28	NA	TRBJ2-4	many	CASSPRDTLAKNIQYF	TGTGCCAGCAGTCCACGGGACACCTTAGCCAAAAACATTCAGTACTTC
TRBV15	TRBD2	TRBJ2-1	NA	CATSRDRGTSGTGGQFF	TGTGCCACCAGCAGAGATCGGGGGACTAGCGGGACCGGGGGGCAGTTCTTC
TRBV5-5	TRBD2	TRBJ2-7	few	CASSLRVLVAGVSYEQYF	TGTGCCAGCAGCTTGAGGGTGCTTGTGGCGGGGGTCTCCTACGAGCAGTACTTC
TRBV6-2/TRBV6-3	NA	TRBJ2-6	NA	CASRGSSGANVLTF	TGTGCCAGCCGGGGGAGCTCTGGGGCCAACGTCCTGACTTTC
TRBV5-1	NA	TRBJ2-1	few	CASSFGEISYNEQFF	TGCGCCAGCAGCTTCGGGGAGATATCCTACAATGAGCAGTTCTTC
TRBV11-2	TRBD2	TRBJ2-3	NA	CASSLEGGGNTDTQYF	TGTGCCAGCAGCTTAGAGGGGGGAGGGAACACAGATACGCAGTATTTT
TRBV6-4	TRBD2	TRBJ2-2	few	CASSVLAGSEGELFF	TGTGCCAGCAGTGTACTAGCGGGTTCGGAGGGGGAGCTGTTTTTT
TRBV20-1	NA	TRBJ2-6	NA	CSVDYSGANVLTF	TGCAGCGTGGACTACTCTGGGGCCAACGTCCTGACTTTC
TRBV14	NA	TRBJ2-3	NA	CATRPGQSITDTQYF	TGTGCCACCAGACCGGGACAATCGATCACAGATACGCAGTATTTT
TRBV18	NA	TRBJ1-2	NA	CASSPDGLGYTF	TGTGCCAGCTCACCTGATGGGCTGGGCTACACCTTC
TRBV7-9	NA	TRBJ1-2	NA	CASSPLWIWVVPYGYTF	TGTGCCAGCAGCCCACTTTGGATTTGGGTTGTTCCCTATGGCTACACCTTC
TRBV7-2	NA	TRBJ2-7	few	CASSLNRFYEQYF	TGTGCCAGCAGCTTAAACAGATTCTACGAGCAGTACTTC
TRBV7-6	TRBD2	TRBJ2-3	NA	CASSTDPKAGGRTDTQYF	TGTGCCAGCAGCACAGACCCCAAAGCGGGAGGGCGGACAGATACGCAGTATTTT
TRBV7-2	NA	TRBJ2-2	few	CASSLYGPGELFF	TGTGCCAGCAGCTTATATGGGCCCGGGGAGCTGTTTTTT